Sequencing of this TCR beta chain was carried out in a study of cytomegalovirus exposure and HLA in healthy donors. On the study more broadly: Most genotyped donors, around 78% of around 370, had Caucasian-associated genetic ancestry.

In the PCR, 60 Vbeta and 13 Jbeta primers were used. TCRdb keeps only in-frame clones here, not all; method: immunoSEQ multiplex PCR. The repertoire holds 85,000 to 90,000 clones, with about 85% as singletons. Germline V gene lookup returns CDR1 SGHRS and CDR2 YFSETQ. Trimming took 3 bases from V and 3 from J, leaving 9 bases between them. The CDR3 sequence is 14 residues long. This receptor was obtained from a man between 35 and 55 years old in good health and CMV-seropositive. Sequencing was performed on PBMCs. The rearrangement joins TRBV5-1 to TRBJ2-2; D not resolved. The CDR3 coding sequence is TGCGCCAGCAGCTCCCACGCGGACACCGGGGAGCTGTTTTTT. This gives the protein CASSSHADTGELFF. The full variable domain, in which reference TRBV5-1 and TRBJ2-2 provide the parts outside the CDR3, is KAGVTQTPRYLIKTRGQQVTLSCSPISGHRSVSWYQQTPGQGLQFLFEYFSETQRNKGNFPGRFSGRQFSNSRSEMNVSTLELGDSALYLCASSSHADTGELFFGEGSRLTVL.